The clone carrying this T cell receptor (beta chain) occurred once. What it binds is not known. The data were produced by immunoSEQ multiplex PCR, yet TCRdb's version contains in-frame clones alone and is incomplete. The sample records approximately 400,000 clones, 95% to 97% being singletons. These data are taken from a study of shared clonotypes between healthy human individuals. Study results and limitations: The study found lower generation probabilities in non-shared clonotypes than in those shared by all four donors.

Combining CD45RO+ cells with CCR7-negative CD45RA+ TemRA cells gave CD8 memory. CDR3 length: 15 residues. Germline V lookup: CDR1 GTSNPN, CDR2 SVGIG (reference sequence). V shed 4 bases and J shed 0 bases, with 13 bases lying between them. The gene calls are TRBV30 and TRBJ1-5; D call uncertain. The TCR originated in a man aged 30 to 39 in good health. Sequenced sample: memory CD8+ T cells sorted from blood. Documented subset: CD45RO+ cells pooled with CCR7-negative TemRA cells. CDR3 DNA sequence: TGTGCCTGGACGGCACAACGGGCTAGCAATCAGCCCCAGCATTTT. This codes for CAWTAQRASNQPQHF.